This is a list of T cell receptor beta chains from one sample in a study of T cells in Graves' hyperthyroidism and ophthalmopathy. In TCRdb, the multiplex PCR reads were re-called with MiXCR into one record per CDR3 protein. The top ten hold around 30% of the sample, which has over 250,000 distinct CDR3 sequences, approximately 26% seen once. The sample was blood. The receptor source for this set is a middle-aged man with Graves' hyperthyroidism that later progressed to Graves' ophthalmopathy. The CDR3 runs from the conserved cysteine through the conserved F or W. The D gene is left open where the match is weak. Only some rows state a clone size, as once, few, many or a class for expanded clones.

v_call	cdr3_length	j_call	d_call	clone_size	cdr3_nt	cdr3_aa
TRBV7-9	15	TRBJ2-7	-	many	TGTGCCAGCAGCTTGGACACCGGGATTGCCTACGAGCAGTACTTC	CASSLDTGIAYEQYF
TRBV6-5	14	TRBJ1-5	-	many	TGTGCCAGCAGCCCCAGGAGAAGCAATCAGCCCCAGCATTTT	CASSPRRSNQPQHF
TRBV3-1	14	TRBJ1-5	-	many	TGTGCCAGCAGCCTGGGCGGGGGGCATCAGCCCCAGCATTTT	CASSLGGGHQPQHF
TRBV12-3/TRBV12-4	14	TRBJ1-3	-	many	TGTGCCAGCAGCCGGGGTAGCAGCGCGAACACCATATATTTT	CASSRGSSANTIYF
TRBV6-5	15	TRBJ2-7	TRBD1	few	TGTGCCAGCAGTCTCTCGGGACAGGTAGCCTACGAGCAGTACTTC	CASSLSGQVAYEQYF
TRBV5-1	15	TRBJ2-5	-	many	TGCGCCAGCAGCTTGGCCCGGGACAACCCAGAGACCCAGTACTTC	CASSLARDNPETQYF
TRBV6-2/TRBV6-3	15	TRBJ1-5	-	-	TGTGCCAGCAGTTACTCTGGGGGCGCAGGTCAGCCCCAGCATTTT	CASSYSGGAGQPQHF
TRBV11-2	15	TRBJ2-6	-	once	TGTGCCAGCAGTCCCCCCACGACTGGGGCCAACGTCCTGACTTTC	CASSPPTTGANVLTF
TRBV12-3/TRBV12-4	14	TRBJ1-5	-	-	TGTGCCAGCAGACGGACAGAGGGGAATCAGCCCCAGCATTTT	CASRRTEGNQPQHF
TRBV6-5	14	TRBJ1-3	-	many	TGTGCCAGCAACCTATTAAAAGGGGGAAACACCATATATTTT	CASNLLKGGNTIYF
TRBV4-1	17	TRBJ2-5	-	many	TGCGCCAGCAGCCAAGGGTCGGAGCGGGCGCCTGGGGAGACCCAGTACTTC	CASSQGSERAPGETQYF
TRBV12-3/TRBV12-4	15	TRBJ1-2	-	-	TGTGCCAGCAGTTTGGGCGGGGGGGACGGTTATGGCTACACCTTC	CASSLGGGDGYGYTF
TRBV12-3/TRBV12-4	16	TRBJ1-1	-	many	TGTGCCAGCAGCCTACCCCCCGGACGGCCGGGCACTGAAGCTTTCTTT	CASSLPPGRPGTEAFF
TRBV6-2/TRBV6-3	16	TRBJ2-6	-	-	TGTGCCAGCAGTTACCCTCAAGGAACTGGGGCCAACGTCCTGACTTTC	CASSYPQGTGANVLTF
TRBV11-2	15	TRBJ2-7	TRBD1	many	TGTGCCAGCAGCACGGGACAGGGGCCGGACTACGAGCAGTACTTC	CASSTGQGPDYEQYF
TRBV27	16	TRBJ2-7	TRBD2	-	TGTGCCAGCAGTTCCAGAACTAGCGGGAGGGACTACGAGCAGTACTTC	CASSSRTSGRDYEQYF